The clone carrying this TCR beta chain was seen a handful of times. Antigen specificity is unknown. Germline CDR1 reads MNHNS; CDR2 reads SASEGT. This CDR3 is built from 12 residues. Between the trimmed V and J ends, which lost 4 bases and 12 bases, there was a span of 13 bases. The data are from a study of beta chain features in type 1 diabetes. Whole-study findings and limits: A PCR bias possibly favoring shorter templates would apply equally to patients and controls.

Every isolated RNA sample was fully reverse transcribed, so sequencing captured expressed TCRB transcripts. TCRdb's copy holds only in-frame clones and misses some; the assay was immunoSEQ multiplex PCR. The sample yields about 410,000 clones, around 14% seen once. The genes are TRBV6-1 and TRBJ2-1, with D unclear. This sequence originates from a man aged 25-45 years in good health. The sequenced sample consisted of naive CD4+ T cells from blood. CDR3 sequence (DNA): TGTGCCAGCAGTGGGGCAGACAAGGGGCAGTTCTTC. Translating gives CASSGADKGQFF.